Below, 9 T cell receptor beta chains from the same sample are listed, as sequenced in a study of blood T cell repertoires in COVID-19. Some clones are missing from TCRdb's copy, which holds only in-frame ones; the method was immunoSEQ multiplex PCR. The sample has roughly 150,000 clones, approximately 86% seen once. Sequenced material: peripheral blood. Receptors originate from a human donor in a cohort sampled during active COVID-19.

V usage is TRBV23-1 and J usage is TRBJ2-4; TRBD1 is a possible D gene (6 bases). TRBV23-1 qualifies as an ORF whose function is uncertain. The V gene lost 2 bases and the J gene lost 0 bases, with 11 bases spanning the gap. This CDR3 contains 16 residues. CDR3 loop: CASSQTDSRAKNIQYF. CDR3 in DNA: TGCGCCAGCAGTCAAACGGACAGTAGAGCCAAAAACATTCAGTACTTC.

The chain links TRBV12-3 or TRBV12-4 to TRBJ1-5, with D unresolved. Trimming pared 3 bases from V and 1 base from J, leaving 4 bases between. The CDR3 is 13 residues long. The CDR3 region has the DNA TGTGCCAGCAGTTTGGCCAGCAATCAGCCCCAGCATTTT. Translating gives CASSLASNQPQHF.

V gene TRBV6-1 combines with J gene TRBJ2-3; D possibly corresponds to TRBD2 (5 bases). V was shortened by 1 base and J by 6 bases, with 14 bases between the two germline ends. The CDR3 extends over 15 amino acids. Germline V CDR1 and CDR2: MNHNS, SASEGT. As DNA, the CDR3 is TGTGCCAGCAGTGAAGTCGGGCGGGTTGGGGATACGCAGTATTTT. It translates to CASSEVGRVGDTQYF.

The rearrangement links TRBV27 to TRBJ2-5; tentatively, D is TRBD2 (6 bases). Germline loops: CDR1 MNHEY, CDR2 SMNVEV (reference sequence). V lost 5 bases and J lost 5, with 15 bases in between. The CDR3 runs 14 residues. CDR3: CASSPRDSGETQYF. CDR3 coding DNA: TGTGCCAGCAGTCCCCGGGACTCGGGGGAGACCCAGTACTTC.

The gene calls are TRBV30 and TRBJ2-2, with 7 positions matching TRBD2. This CDR3 contains 15 residues. Germline V gene sequence: CDR1 GTSNPN, CDR2 SVGIG (reference sequence). With V trimmed by 0 bases and J by 5 bases, 6 bases remained unmatched. The CDR3 spells CAWSVEGRETGELFF. The CDR3 DNA reads TGTGCCTGGAGTGTGGAAGGGAGGGAAACCGGGGAGCTGTTTTTT.

The chain couples TRBV6-6 to TRBJ2-7; TRBD1 might be the D (7 bases). Trimming cost V 7 bases and J 0 bases, with 13 bases left between them. CDR1 MNHNY and CDR2 SVGAGI come from the germline V gene (reference sequence). The CDR3 sequence is 14 residues long. CDR3 sequence: CASTRQGGSYEQYF. The CDR3 DNA reads as TGTGCCAGCACTAGACAGGGAGGCTCCTACGAGCAGTACTTC.

The rearrangement joins TRBV23-1 to TRBJ1-1; D is unresolved. TRBV23-1 has ORF status, its function being uncertain. This CDR3 region has 14 residues. Trimming pared 1 base from V and 0 bases from J, leaving 6 bases between. This CDR3 reads CASSQWGVNTEAFF. DNA of the CDR3: TGCGCCAGCAGTCAATGGGGAGTGAACACTGAAGCTTTCTTT.

This sequence joins TRBV28 and TRBJ1-1, with D unclear. Trimming stripped 6 bases from V and 11 bases from J, with 19 bases between. Per the germline V gene, CDR1 is MDHEN and CDR2 is SYDVKM. The CDR3 contains 13 residues. CDR3 protein: CASRKGLSRQAFF. CDR3 DNA sequence: TGTGCCAGCAGAAAAGGACTTTCTCGTCAGGCTTTCTTT.

This chain uses TRBV2 with TRBJ2-7; 8 bases map to TRBD2. The junction had 13 bases not matched to a gene; V was cut back by 8 bases and J by 4 bases. Germline V gives CDR1 SNHLY, CDR2 FYNNEI. This CDR3 comprises 15 residues. CDR3 bases: TGTGCCAGCCTGACAGGAGCGGGAGTGGGTTACGAGCAGTACTTC. This encodes CASLTGAGVGYEQYF.